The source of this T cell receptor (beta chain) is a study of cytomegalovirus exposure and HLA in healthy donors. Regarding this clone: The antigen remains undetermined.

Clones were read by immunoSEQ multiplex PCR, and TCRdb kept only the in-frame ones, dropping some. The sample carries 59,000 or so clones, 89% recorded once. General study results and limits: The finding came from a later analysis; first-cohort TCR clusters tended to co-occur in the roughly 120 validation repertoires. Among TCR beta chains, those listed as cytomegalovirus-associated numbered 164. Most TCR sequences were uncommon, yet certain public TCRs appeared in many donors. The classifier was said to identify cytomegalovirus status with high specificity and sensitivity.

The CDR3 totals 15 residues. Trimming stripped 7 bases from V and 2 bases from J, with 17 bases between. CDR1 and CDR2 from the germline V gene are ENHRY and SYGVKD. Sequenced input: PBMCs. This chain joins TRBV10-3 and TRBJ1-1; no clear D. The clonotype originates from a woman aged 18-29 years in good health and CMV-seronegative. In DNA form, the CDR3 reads TGTGCCATCAAAAAGGAGCCTGTTGGAAACACTGAAGCTTTCTTT. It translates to CAIKKEPVGNTEAFF.